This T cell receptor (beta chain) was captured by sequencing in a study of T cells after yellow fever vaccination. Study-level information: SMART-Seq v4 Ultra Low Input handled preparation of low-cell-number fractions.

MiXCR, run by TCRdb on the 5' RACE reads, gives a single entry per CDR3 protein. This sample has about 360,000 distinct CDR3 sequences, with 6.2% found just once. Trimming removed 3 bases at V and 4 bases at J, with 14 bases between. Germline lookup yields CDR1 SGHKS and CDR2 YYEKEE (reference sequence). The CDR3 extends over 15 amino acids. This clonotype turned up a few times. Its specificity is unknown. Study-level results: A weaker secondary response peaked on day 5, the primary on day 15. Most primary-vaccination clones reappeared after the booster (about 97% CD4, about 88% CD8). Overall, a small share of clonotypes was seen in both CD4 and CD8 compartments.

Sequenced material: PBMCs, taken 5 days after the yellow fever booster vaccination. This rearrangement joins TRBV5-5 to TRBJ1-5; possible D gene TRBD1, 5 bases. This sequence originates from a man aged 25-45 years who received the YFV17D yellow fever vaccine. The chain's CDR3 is CASSSIGTRNQPQHF. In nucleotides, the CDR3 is TGTGCCAGCAGCTCCATCGGGACCCGGAATCAGCCCCAGCATTTT.